This T cell receptor (beta chain) comes out of a study of blood T cell repertoires in COVID-19. Study-wide background: PBMCs, B-cell-depleted T cells, or T cells were the source of the cDNA or gDNA that made up the material.

Enrolment of Seattle patients took place during active infection, and they were followed longitudinally. As handled by the study authors: The assay estimated nucleated cells by amplifying reference gene primers. Assay used: immunoSEQ multiplex PCR; TCRdb lists only in-frame clones, some missing. V, J and clone size reflect that table, while D and trimming were determined from the DNA. This sample yields tens of thousands of clones, of which around 90% are seen a single time; about 40% belongs to the top ten. Germline V gene sequence: CDR1 SNHLY, CDR2 FYNNEI. The CDR3 runs to 19 residues. Trimming at V came to 6 bases and at J to 0 bases, leaving 13 bases not matched to a gene.

The chain has TRBV2 and TRBJ2-6, with TRBD1 matching over 8 bases. The TCR was taken from a woman aged 55-70 years with COVID-19, enrolled during active disease. Source material: peripheral blood. CDR3 sequence reads: CASRSEGQAVSSGANVLTF. For the CDR3, the DNA is TGTGCCAGCAGGTCAGAGGGACAGGCGGTAAGCTCTGGGGCCAACGTCCTGACTTTC.